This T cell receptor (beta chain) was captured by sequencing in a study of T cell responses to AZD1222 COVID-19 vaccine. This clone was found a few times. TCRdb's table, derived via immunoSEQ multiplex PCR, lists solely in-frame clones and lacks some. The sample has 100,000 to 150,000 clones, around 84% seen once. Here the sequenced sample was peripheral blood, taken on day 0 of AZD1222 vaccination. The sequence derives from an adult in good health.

The CDR3 nucleotides are TGTGCCAGCAGCTCTGGACAGGGCCAGTTGGATACGCAGTATTTT. Translating gives CASSSGQGQLDTQYF. The chain recombines TRBV7-9 with TRBJ2-3; TRBD1 agrees at 8 bases. Germline V gene lookup returns CDR1 SEHNR and CDR2 FQNEAQ (reference sequence). The CDR3 runs 15 residues. V lost 4 bases and J lost 6; bases outside the gene matches: 9.